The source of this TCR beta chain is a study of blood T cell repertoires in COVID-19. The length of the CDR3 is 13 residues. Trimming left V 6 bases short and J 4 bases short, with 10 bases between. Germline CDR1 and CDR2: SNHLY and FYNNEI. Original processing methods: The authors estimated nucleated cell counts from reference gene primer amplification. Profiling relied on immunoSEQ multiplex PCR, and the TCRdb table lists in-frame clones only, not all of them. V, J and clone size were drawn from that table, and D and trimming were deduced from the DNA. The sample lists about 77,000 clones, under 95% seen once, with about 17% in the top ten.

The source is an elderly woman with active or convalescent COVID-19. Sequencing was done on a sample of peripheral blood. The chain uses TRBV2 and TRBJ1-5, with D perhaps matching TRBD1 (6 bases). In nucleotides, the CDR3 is TGTGCCAGCAGAGAAACAGGGAATCAGCCCCAGCATTTT. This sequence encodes CASRETGNQPQHF.